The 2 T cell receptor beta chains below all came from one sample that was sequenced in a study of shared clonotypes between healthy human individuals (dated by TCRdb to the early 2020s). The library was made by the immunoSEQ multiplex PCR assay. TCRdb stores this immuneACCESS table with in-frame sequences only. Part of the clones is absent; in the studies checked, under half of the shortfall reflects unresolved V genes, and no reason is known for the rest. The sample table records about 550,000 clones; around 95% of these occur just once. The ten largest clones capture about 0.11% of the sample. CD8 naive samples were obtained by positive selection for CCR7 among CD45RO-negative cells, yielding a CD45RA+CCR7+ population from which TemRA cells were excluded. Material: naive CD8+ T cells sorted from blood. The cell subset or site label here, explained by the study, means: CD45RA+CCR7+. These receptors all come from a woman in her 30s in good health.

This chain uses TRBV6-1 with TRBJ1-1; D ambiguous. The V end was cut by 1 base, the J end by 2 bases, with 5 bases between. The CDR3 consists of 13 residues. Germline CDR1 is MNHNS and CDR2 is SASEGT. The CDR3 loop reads CASSEDRNTEAFF. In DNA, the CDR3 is TGTGCCAGCAGTGAAGACCGAAACACTGAAGCTTTCTTT.

CDR3 nucleotides: TGTGCCAGTAGTATGAGTGTTTCCACCGGGGAGCTGTTTTTT. Translation: CASSMSVSTGELFF. The chain carries TRBV19 and TRBJ2-2; D is undetermined. The V and J ends lost 3 bases and 4 bases respectively, with 9 bases between them. The CDR3 loop spans 14 amino acids. The V gene's germline CDR1 is LNHDA and CDR2 SQIVND (reference sequence).